One T cell receptor (beta chain) is described in this entry. The data stem from a study of T cells in tuberculosis. Across the whole study: T cells were selected with CD1B tetramers loaded with glucose monomycolate.

Cells were sorted from thawed PBMC rested overnight and stained with GMM-loaded CD1B tetramer, viability dye and anti-CD3. The CD1B tetramers carried C32 glucose monomycolate purified from Rhodococcus equi. The J segment lost 2 bases and the V segment lost 4 bases, leaving 10 bases of the junction unmatched. Germline loops: CDR1 SGDLS, CDR2 YYNGEE. The length of the CDR3 is 19 residues. Data came from immunoSEQ multiplex PCR; TCRdb stores just in-frame clones and leaves some out. This table holds approximately 88,000 clones, about nine tenths found once. Input material: CD1b-GMM tetramer-negative cells sorted from PBMCs. V usage is TRBV9 and J usage is TRBJ2-3, with 16 bases fitting TRBD2. The TCR originated in an adult woman with latent tuberculosis. CDR3 bases: TGTGCCAGCAGCCCCGGCCAGGGACTAGCGGGGGGGAACACAGATACGCAGTATTTT. Residues: CASSPGQGLAGGNTDTQYF. Based on the CDR3 plus reference TRBV9 and TRBJ2-3, the full variable domain is DSGVTQTPKHLITATGQRVTLRCSPRSGDLSVYWYQQSLDQGLQFLIQYYNGEERAKGNILERFSAQQFPDLHSELNLSSLELGDSALYFCASSPGQGLAGGNTDTQYFGPGTRLTVL.